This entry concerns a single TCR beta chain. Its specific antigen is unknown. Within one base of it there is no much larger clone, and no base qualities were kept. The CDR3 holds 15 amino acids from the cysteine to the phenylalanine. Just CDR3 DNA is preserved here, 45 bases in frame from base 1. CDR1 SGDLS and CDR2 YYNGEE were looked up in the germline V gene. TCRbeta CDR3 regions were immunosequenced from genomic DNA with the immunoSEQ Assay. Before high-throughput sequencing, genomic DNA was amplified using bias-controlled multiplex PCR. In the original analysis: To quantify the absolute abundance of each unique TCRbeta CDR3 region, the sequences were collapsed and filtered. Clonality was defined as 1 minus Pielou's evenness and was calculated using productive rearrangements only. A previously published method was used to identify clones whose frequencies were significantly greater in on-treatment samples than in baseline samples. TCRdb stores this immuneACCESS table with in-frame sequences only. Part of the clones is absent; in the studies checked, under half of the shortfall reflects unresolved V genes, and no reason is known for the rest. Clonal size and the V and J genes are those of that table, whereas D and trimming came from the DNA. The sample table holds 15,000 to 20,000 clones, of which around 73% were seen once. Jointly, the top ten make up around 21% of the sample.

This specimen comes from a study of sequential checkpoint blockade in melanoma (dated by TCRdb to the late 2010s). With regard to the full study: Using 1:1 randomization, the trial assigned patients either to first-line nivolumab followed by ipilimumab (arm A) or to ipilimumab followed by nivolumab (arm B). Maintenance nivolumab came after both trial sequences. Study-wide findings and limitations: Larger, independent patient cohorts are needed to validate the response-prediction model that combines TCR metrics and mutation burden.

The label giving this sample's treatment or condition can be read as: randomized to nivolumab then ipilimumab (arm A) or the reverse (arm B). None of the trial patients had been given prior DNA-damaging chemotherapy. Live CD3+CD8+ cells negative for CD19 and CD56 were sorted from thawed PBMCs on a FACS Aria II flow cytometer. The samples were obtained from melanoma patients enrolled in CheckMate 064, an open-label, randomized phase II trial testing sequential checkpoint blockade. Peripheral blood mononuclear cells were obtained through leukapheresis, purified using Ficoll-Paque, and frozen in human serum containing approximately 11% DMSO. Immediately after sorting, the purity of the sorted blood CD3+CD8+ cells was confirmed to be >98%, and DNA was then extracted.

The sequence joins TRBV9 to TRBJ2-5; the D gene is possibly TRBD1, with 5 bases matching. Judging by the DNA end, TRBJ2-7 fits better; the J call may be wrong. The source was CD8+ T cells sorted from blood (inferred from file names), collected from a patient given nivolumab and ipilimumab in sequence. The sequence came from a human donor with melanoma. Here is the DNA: TGTGCCAGCAGCGTAGGGGTAGGGGTGGGATACGAGCAGTACTTC. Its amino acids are CASSVGVGVGYEQYF.